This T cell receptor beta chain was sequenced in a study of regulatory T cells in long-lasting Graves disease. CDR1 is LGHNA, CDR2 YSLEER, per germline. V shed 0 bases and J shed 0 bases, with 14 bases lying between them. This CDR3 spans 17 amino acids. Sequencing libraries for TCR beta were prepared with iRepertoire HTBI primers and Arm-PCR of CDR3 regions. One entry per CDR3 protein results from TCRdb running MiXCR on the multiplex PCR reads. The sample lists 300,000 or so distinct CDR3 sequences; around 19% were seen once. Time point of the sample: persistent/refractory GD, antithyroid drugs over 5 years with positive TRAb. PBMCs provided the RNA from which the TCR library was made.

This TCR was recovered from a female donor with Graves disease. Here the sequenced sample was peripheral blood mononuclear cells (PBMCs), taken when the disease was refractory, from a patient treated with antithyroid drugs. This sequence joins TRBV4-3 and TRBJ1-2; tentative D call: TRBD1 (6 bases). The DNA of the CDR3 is TGCGCCAGCAGCCAAGATTGGACAGTGGGAGCTAACTATGGCTACACCTTC. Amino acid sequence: CASSQDWTVGANYGYTF.